This is a list of T cell receptor beta chains from one sample in a study of blood T cell repertoires in COVID-19. Assay used: immunoSEQ multiplex PCR; TCRdb lists only in-frame clones, some missing. In the table there are 150,000 to 200,000 clones, about 88% of which are singletons. The sample was peripheral blood. The receptors shown here come from a human donor in a cohort sampled during active COVID-19. The CDR3 runs from the conserved cysteine through the conserved F or W. Each record gives: clone size, V gene, D gene, J gene, CDR3 DNA, CDR3 protein. D genes are given only for firm matches. Where a row states a size, it is once, few, many or the class of an expanded clone; other rows omit it.

.,TRBV6-5,.,TRBJ1-4,TGTGCCAGCAGCCAGGTTTCTCATAAAAAACTGTTTTTT,CASSQVSHKKLFF
few,TRBV25-1,TRBD1,TRBJ1-2,TGTGCCAGCAGGGGACAGGGCGGCTATGGCTACACCTTC,CASRGQGGYGYTF
.,TRBV3-1/TRBV3-2,.,TRBJ2-5,TGTGCCAGCAGCCAAGATAACCAGAACCAAGAGACCCAGTACTTC,CASSQDNQNQETQYF
.,TRBV7-9,TRBD1,TRBJ1-2,TGTGCCAGCAGCTTCCCAGGGGGCTATGGCTACACCTTC,CASSFPGGYGYTF
.,TRBV2,TRBD1,TRBJ1-1,TGTGCCAGCACTACTGGGACAGGGAGGCCTGAAGCTTTCTTT,CASTTGTGRPEAFF
.,TRBV7-2,.,TRBJ2-1,TGTGCCAGCAGCTTAGGGGCGCACGGGATGAATGAGCAGTTCTTC,CASSLGAHGMNEQFF
.,TRBV4-2,.,TRBJ2-7,TGTGCCAGCAGCCAAGTTCAGGAATCCTACGAGCAGTACTTC,CASSQVQESYEQYF
once,TRBV19,.,TRBJ2-7,TGTGCCAGTAGTATAGATTGGCGGGGCTACGAGCAGTACTTC,CASSIDWRGYEQYF
few,TRBV29-1,.,TRBJ2-1,TGCAGCGTTGTGTCTAGCAGGAATGAGCAGTTCTTC,CSVVSSRNEQFF
once,TRBV7-2,.,TRBJ2-3,TGTGCCAGCAGCTTACTCGGAGATACGCAGTATTTT,CASSLLGDTQYF